The 22 T cell receptor beta chains below were found in one sample sequenced in a study of T cells in narcolepsy. Profiling relied on immunoSEQ multiplex PCR, and the TCRdb table lists in-frame clones only, not all of them. The sample has tens of thousands of clones, roughly four fifths seen once; the top ten hold 0.71%. The source material was CD45RA- memory CD4+ T cells from PBMCs. The receptors stem from a human donor with narcolepsy.

The genes are TRBV6-6 and TRBJ2-7; 12 bases are shared with TRBD2. Germline CDR1 reads MNHNY; CDR2 reads SVGAGI (reference sequence). J was trimmed by 5 bases and V by 2 bases; bases with no gene match: 4. This CDR3 has 15 residues. The CDR3 DNA is TGTGCCAGCAGTTACACAACTAGCGGGAGGAACGAGCAGTACTTC. It codes for CASSYTTSGRNEQYF.

The chain recombines TRBV19 with TRBJ2-2, with D tentatively TRBD2 (5 bases). Germline values: CDR1 LNHDA, CDR2 SQIVND (reference sequence). This CDR3 is built from 15 residues. Trimming left V 5 bases short and J 4 bases short, with 14 bases between. CDR3 residues: CASSPELVVTGELFF. The CDR3 nucleotides read TGTGCCAGTAGTCCCGAACTAGTTGTCACCGGGGAGCTGTTTTTT. The entire variable domain, with the rest obtained from reference TRBV19 and TRBJ2-2, is as follows: DGGITQSPKYLFRKEGQNVTLSCEQNLNHDAMYWYRQDPGQGLRLIYYSQIVNDFQKGDIAEGYSVSREKKESFPLTVTSAQKNPTAFYLCASSPELVVTGELFFGEGSRLTVL.

The chain couples TRBV27 to TRBJ2-7; 8 bases align to TRBD1. This CDR3 is built from 14 residues. Unmatched junction bases numbered 5, after V lost 6 bases and J lost 1 base. Germline CDR1 reads MNHEY; CDR2 reads SMNVEV (reference sequence). The CDR3 DNA reads as TGTGCCAGCAGCAGGAGGACAGGGTCCTACGAGCAGTACTTC. Encoded protein: CASSRRTGSYEQYF.

V is TRBV9 and J is TRBJ2-1; no clear D gene. The CDR3 runs to 12 residues. Trimming left V 0 bases short and J 10 bases short, with 8 bases between. Germline V gene lookup returns CDR1 SGDLS and CDR2 YYNGEE. The CDR3: CASSVVGGEQFF. The DNA for the CDR3 is TGTGCCAGCAGCGTAGTCGGTGGGGAGCAGTTCTTC.

The chain uses TRBV5-6 and TRBJ2-2, with 9 bases matching TRBD1. CDR3 size: 16 residues. The germline V gene has CDR1 SGHDT and CDR2 YYEEEE. J was trimmed by 4 bases and V by 4 bases; bases with no gene match: 8. The CDR3 loop reads CASSHFRDRATGELFF. As DNA, the CDR3 is TGTGCCAGCAGCCACTTTCGGGACAGGGCCACCGGGGAGCTGTTTTTT.

J is TRBJ2-1 and V is TRBV5-6; 8 nucleotides line up with TRBD2. The CDR3 runs 13 residues. Per germline, CDR1 SGHDT and CDR2 YYEEEE. V shed 0 bases, J shed 11 bases, and the junction held 4 bases outside the gene matches. The DNA for the CDR3 is TGTGCCAGCAGCTTGGCTCGCGGGGGGAAGCAGTTCTTC. Amino acid sequence: CASSLARGGKQFF.

The V call is TRBV11-2, the J call TRBJ2-1; 7 bases align to TRBD1. V was pared by 0 bases and J by 2 bases, with 1 base of the junction left unmatched. There are 15 residues in the CDR3. CDR1 is SGHAT and CDR2 is FQNNGV in the germline V gene. Here the CDR3 DNA reads TGTGCCAGCAGCTTAGAGGGACAGACCTACAATGAGCAGTTCTTC. Protein: CASSLEGQTYNEQFF.

The V and J genes are TRBV10-2 and TRBJ1-1; TRBD1 is a possible D gene (6 bases). V gave up 3 bases and J gave up 5 bases, with 10 bases separating them. The germline CDR1 and CDR2 sequences are WSHSY and SAAADI. The CDR3 runs to 13 residues. CDR3 nucleotides: TGCGCCAGCAGTGAACAGGGAGGAACTGAAGCTTTCTTT. As protein: CASSEQGGTEAFF.

The table lists this clone with a few counts. V usage is TRBV11-3 and J usage is TRBJ1-4; D not resolved. The V end lost 4 bases, the J end lost 5 bases, and 20 bases lay between the germline ends. Germline values: CDR1 SGHNT, CDR2 YENEEA. The CDR3 totals 17 residues. CDR3 sequence reads: CASSSHEAVEENEKLFF. CDR3 in DNA: TGTGCCAGCAGCTCTCATGAGGCGGTCGAGGAGAATGAAAAACTGTTTTTT.

The chain joins TRBV11-3 to TRBJ1-1; D gene uncertain. Trimming cost V 0 bases and J 8 bases, with 7 bases left between them. The germline CDR1 and CDR2 sequences are SGHNT and YENEEA. This CDR3 spans 12 amino acids. The CDR3 protein is CASSLEGGEAFF. In DNA form, the CDR3 reads TGTGCCAGCAGCTTAGAGGGCGGAGAAGCTTTCTTT.

The chain uses TRBV18 and TRBJ2-1; the match to TRBD1 covers 8 bases. CDR1 is KGHSH, CDR2 LQKENI, per germline. V was clipped by 4 bases and J by 9 bases; unmatched bases: 14. The CDR3 loop spans 16 amino acids. The CDR3 loop is CASSLGTGLRVGEQFF. In DNA form, the CDR3 reads TGTGCCAGCTCACTCGGGACAGGCCTGAGGGTCGGTGAGCAGTTCTTC.

The chain recombines TRBV2 with TRBJ1-1; D perhaps matches TRBD1 (6 bases). Per germline, CDR1 SNHLY and CDR2 FYNNEI. CDR3 length: 13 residues. V lost 4 bases and J 4 bases, leaving 10 bases between the germline ends. CDR3 sequence: CASSGGGVTEAFF. The CDR3, as DNA: TGTGCCAGCAGTGGAGGGGGTGTCACTGAAGCTTTCTTT.

The V and J genes are TRBV30 and TRBJ1-4; a possible D gene is TRBD1 (5 bases). V was pared by 2 bases and J by 7 bases, with 14 bases between. Per germline, CDR1 GTSNPN and CDR2 SVGIG (reference sequence). This CDR3 is 14 amino acids long. The CDR3 sequence: CAWSTEGVGEKLFF. The CDR3 DNA reads TGTGCCTGGAGTACCGAAGGGGTGGGTGAAAAACTGTTTTTT.

V is TRBV10-3 and J is TRBJ1-2, with 7 nucleotides matching TRBD1. The CDR3 sequence is 20 residues long. Germline CDR1 reads ENHRY; CDR2 reads SYGVKD. V gave up 0 bases and J gave up 5 bases; unmatched junction bases: 21. The DNA for the CDR3 is TGTGCCATCAGTGAGTCGTCAGACAGGGTCCCGATCCGCTTTAGGTATGGCTACACCTTC. Protein product: CAISESSDRVPIRFRYGYTF.

The chain links TRBV4-1 to TRBJ2-5, with D possibly being TRBD1 (5 bases). From germline, CDR1 is MGHRA and CDR2 YSYEKL. The CDR3 has 15 amino acids. V was trimmed by 4 bases and J by 4 bases, leaving 16 bases between them. The CDR3: CASSRPQGQGETQYF. In DNA form, the CDR3 reads TGCGCCAGCAGCCGCCCCCAGGGTCAAGGAGAGACCCAGTACTTC.

This clone was counted a single time. The J gene is TRBJ1-1, the V gene TRBV11-2; D is uncertain. Per germline, CDR1 SGHAT and CDR2 FQNNGV. The CDR3 runs to 15 residues. V gave up 0 bases and J gave up 1 base, with 9 bases separating them. CDR3 nucleotide sequence: TGTGCCAGCAGCTTAGAGGCAGGACCGAACACTGAAGCTTTCTTT. Protein product: CASSLEAGPNTEAFF.

The chain employs TRBV2 and TRBJ2-7; D is undetermined. Trimming took 4 bases from V and 4 from J, leaving 5 bases between them. In germline, CDR1 is SNHLY, CDR2 FYNNEI. The CDR3 is 11 residues long. CDR3 sequence: CASSGYYEQYF. The CDR3 nucleotides read TGTGCCAGCAGTGGATATTACGAGCAGTACTTC.

The chain has TRBV6-1 and TRBJ2-1, with D perhaps matching TRBD1 or TRBD2 (6 bases each). The V end was cut by 6 bases, the J end by 4 bases, with 16 bases between. Germline V gives CDR1 MNHNS, CDR2 SASEGT. CDR3 size: 15 residues. CDR3: CASRAARGGYNEQFF. CDR3 sequence (DNA): TGTGCCAGCAGGGCGGCCAGGGGAGGTTACAATGAGCAGTTCTTC.

This clone appeared a single time. The V call is TRBV7-4, the J call TRBJ2-5, with 7 bases aligning to TRBD1. The CDR3 loop spans 14 amino acids. Germline trimming cut 1 base from V and 5 bases from J; bases unmatched to any gene: 4. Germline V gene lookup returns CDR1 SGHVT and CDR2 SQSDAQ. CDR3 amino acids: CASSLDGRGETQYF. CDR3 bases: TGTGCCAGCAGCTTAGACGGCAGGGGGGAGACCCAGTACTTC.

The chain joins TRBV6-6 to TRBJ2-7, with D hard to call. From germline, CDR1 is MNHNY and CDR2 SVGAGI (reference sequence). The CDR3 covers 13 residues. V lost 6 bases and J lost 0, with 9 bases in between. The CDR3 region is CASSLAVSYEQYF. CDR3 bases: TGTGCCAGCAGCTTGGCCGTCTCCTACGAGCAGTACTTC.

This clone was detected once. The chain carries TRBV18 and TRBJ2-5; D is possibly TRBD1 (6 bases). Germline V gene lookup returns CDR1 KGHSH and CDR2 LQKENI. V lost 1 base to trimming and J lost 5 bases, with 14 bases between them. CDR3 length: 15 amino acids. The CDR3 sequence: CASSPRRGIGETQYF. CDR3 in DNA: TGTGCCAGCTCACCACGCAGGGGAATAGGGGAGACCCAGTACTTC.

This clone has just a few counts. V is TRBV19 and J is TRBJ1-5, with TRBD1 matching over 9 bases. CDR1 and CDR2 (germline): LNHDA, SQIVND (reference sequence). J lost 1 base, V lost 6 bases, and 7 bases had no gene match. The CDR3 has 16 residues. This CDR3 reads CASRLGTGYSNQPQHF. As DNA, the CDR3 is TGTGCCAGTAGGCTTGGGACAGGGTACAGCAATCAGCCCCAGCATTTT. Full variable domain (outside the CDR3, taken from reference TRBV19 and TRBJ1-5): DGGITQSPKYLFRKEGQNVTLSCEQNLNHDAMYWYRQDPGQGLRLIYYSQIVNDFQKGDIAEGYSVSREKKESFPLTVTSAQKNPTAFYLCASRLGTGYSNQPQHFGDGTRLSIL.